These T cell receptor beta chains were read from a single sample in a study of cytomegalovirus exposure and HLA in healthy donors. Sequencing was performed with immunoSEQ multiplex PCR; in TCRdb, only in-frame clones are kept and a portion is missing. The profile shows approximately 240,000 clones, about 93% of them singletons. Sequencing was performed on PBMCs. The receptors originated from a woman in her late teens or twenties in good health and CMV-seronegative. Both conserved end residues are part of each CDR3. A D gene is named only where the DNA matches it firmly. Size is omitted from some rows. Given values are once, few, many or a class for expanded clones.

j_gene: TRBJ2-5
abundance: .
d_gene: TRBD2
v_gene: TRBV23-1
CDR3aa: CASSQWGTSGSRETQYF
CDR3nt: TGCGCCAGCAGTCAATGGGGGACTAGCGGGAGCAGAGAGACCCAGTACTTC

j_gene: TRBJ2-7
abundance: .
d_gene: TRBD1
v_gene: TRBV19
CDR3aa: CASRLSTGGSSYEQYF
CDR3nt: TGTGCCAGTAGACTATCGACAGGGGGTTCCTCCTACGAGCAGTACTTC

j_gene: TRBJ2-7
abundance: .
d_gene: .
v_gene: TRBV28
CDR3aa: CASSSLRQGGSYEQYF
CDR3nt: TGTGCCAGCAGTTCCCTACGACAGGGAGGCTCCTACGAGCAGTACTTC

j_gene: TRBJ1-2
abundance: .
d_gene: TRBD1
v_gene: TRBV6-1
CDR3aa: CASSESDRGNYGYTF
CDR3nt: TGTGCCAGCAGTGAGTCTGACAGGGGGAACTATGGCTACACCTTC

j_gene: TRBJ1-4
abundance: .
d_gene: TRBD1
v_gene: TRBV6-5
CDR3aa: CASRQTGAGEKLFF
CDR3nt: TGTGCCAGCAGGCAGACAGGGGCGGGTGAAAAACTGTTTTTT

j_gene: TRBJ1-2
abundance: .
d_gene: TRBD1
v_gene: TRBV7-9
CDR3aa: CASRPEGTGLRGYTF
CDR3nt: TGTGCCAGCAGGCCTGAGGGGACAGGGTTACGTGGCTACACCTTC

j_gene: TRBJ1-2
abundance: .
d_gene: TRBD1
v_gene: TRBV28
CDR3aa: CASSFGDRLRGGRGYTF
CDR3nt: TGTGCCAGCAGTTTCGGGGACAGGCTTCGGGGAGGTAGAGGCTACACCTTC

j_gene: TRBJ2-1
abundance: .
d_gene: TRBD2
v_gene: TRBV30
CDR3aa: CAWNGLAANEQFF
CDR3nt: TGTGCCTGGAACGGACTAGCGGCCAATGAGCAGTTCTTC

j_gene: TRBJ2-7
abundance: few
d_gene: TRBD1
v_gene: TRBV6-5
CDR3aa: CASSYGTGGYEQYF
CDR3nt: TGTGCCAGCAGTTATGGGACAGGGGGCTACGAGCAGTACTTC

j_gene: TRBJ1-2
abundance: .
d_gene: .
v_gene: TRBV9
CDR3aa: CASSVDIRAGYNYGYTF
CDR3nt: TGTGCCAGCAGCGTAGACATTCGGGCAGGGTACAACTATGGCTACACCTTC

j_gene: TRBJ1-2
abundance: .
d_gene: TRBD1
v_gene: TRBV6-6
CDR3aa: CASSAQGNYGYTF
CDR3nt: TGTGCCAGCAGCGCACAGGGGAACTATGGCTACACCTTC

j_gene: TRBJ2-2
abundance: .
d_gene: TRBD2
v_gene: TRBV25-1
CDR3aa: CASSEGSSGDGTGELFF
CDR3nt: TGTGCCAGCAGTGAGGGATCTAGCGGGGATGGCACCGGGGAGCTGTTTTTT

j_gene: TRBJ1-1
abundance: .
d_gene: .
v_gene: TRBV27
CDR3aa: CASRTAGANTEAFF
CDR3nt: TGTGCCAGCAGGACTGCGGGGGCGAACACTGAAGCTTTCTTT

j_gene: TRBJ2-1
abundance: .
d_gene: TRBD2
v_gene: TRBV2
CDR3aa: CASSEGSGSSLSRYNEQFF
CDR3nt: TGTGCCAGCAGTGAAGGTAGCGGGAGCTCTCTCAGTAGGTACAATGAGCAGTTCTTC

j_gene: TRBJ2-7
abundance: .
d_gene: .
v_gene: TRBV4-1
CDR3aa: CASSPRALFYEQYF
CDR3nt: TGCGCCAGCAGCCCGCGCGCACTATTCTACGAGCAGTACTTC

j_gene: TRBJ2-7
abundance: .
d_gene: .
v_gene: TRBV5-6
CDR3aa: CASSWTATYEQYF
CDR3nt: TGTGCCAGCAGCTGGACAGCCACCTACGAGCAGTACTTC

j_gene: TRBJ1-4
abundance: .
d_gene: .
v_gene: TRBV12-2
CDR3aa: CASRLATGPNEKLFF
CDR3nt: TGTGCAAGTCGCTTAGCTACAGGGCCGAATGAAAAACTGTTTTTT

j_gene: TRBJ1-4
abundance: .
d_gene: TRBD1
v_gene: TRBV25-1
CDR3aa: CASSESTGATNEKLFF
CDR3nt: TGTGCCAGCAGTGAGTCAACAGGGGCAACTAATGAAAAACTGTTTTTT

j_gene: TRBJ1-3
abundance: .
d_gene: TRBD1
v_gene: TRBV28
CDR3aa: CASRSPGTGVGNTIYF
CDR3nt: TGTGCCAGCAGATCTCCCGGGACAGGGGTCGGAAACACCATATATTTT

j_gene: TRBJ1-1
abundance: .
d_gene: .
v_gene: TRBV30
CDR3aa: CAWTGGGGYTEAFF
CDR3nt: TGTGCCTGGACCGGCGGGGGCGGGTACACTGAAGCTTTCTTT

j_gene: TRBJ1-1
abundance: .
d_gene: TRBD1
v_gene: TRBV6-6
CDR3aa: CASSPPDRGPDEAFF
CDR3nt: TGTGCCAGCAGTCCCCCCGACAGGGGTCCGGATGAAGCTTTCTTT

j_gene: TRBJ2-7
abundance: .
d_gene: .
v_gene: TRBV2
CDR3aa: CASSYARGGLGEQYF
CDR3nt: TGTGCCAGCAGTTATGCGCGGGGAGGCCTCGGCGAGCAGTACTTC

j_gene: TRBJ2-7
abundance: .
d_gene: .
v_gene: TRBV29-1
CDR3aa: CSVDGGSYEQYF
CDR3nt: TGCAGCGTTGACGGGGGTTCCTACGAGCAGTACTTC